A selection of T cell receptor beta chains follows, all from one sample in a study of cytomegalovirus exposure and HLA in healthy donors. Clones were sequenced by immunoSEQ multiplex PCR, and TCRdb holds only the in-frame ones, with some missing. Of around 190,000 clones listed, 81% are singletons. Sequences were obtained from PBMCs. The receptors here all came from a man aged 40-49 years in good health and CMV-seropositive. Both conserved end residues are part of each CDR3. The D gene is left open where the match is weak. Size is stated for part of the rows, as once, few or many counts, or as a class when the clone is expanded.

TGCGCCAGCAGCCAAACTCCCCGGGGAGGGAGCTCCTACAATGAGCAGTTCTTC	CASSQTPRGGSSYNEQFF	TRBD2	TRBJ2-1	TRBV4-3	once
TGTGCTAGTGACCCCGGGGGACAGATCACAGATACGCAGTATTTT	CASDPGGQITDTQYF	NA	TRBJ2-3	TRBV12-5	NA
TGTGCCATCAGTCCGGGACAGGGTGTAGCAAATACGCAGTATTTT	CAISPGQGVANTQYF	TRBD1	TRBJ2-3	TRBV10-3	NA
TGTGCCAGCAGTACCTCGAGGGGGGGCTACGAGCAGTACTTC	CASSTSRGGYEQYF	NA	TRBJ2-7	TRBV27	NA
TGTGCCAGCAGTGAAGGCGGGATCGGACAGCCCCAGCATTTT	CASSEGGIGQPQHF	NA	TRBJ1-5	TRBV2	NA
TGCGCCAGCAGCTTAGCCCCGACAGGATCCTACGAGCAGTACTTC	CASSLAPTGSYEQYF	NA	TRBJ2-7	TRBV5-1	NA
TGTGCCAGCAGCACCCACCGGGGTGAGACCCAGTACTTC	CASSTHRGETQYF	NA	TRBJ2-5	TRBV7-2	few
TGTGCCAGCAGCCGGGACAGGGGGTACAATGAGCAGTTCTTC	CASSRDRGYNEQFF	TRBD1	TRBJ2-1	TRBV6-5	NA
TGTGCCAGCAGTTTAAGGACAGGGCTCTCCCTGGTGGGCTACACCTTC	CASSLRTGLSLVGYTF	TRBD1	TRBJ1-2	TRBV28	NA
TGTGCCAGCAGTTTATCCCCCCCTGACAGGGTCTTTTTGCACGAGCAGTACTTC	CASSLSPPDRVFLHEQYF	TRBD1	TRBJ2-7	TRBV27	NA
TGTGCCACTCAGACGGGTGGGAACACCGGGGAGCTGTTTTTT	CATQTGGNTGELFF	NA	TRBJ2-2	TRBV10-3	NA
TGTGCCAGCAGTGCCCCGAGCGGGAGGGGCCCCAATGAGCAGTTCTTC	CASSAPSGRGPNEQFF	TRBD2	TRBJ2-1	TRBV28	NA
TGTGCCAGCAGTTACGACAGCGGGAGGGCCAATGAGCAGTTCTTC	CASSYDSGRANEQFF	TRBD2	TRBJ2-1	TRBV6-5	NA
TGTGCCAGCAGCCTTTTGTTTAACCGGGACAGAAAATACAATGAGCAGTTCTTC	CASSLLFNRDRKYNEQFF	TRBD1	TRBJ2-1	TRBV7-8	NA
TGTGCCAGTAGTATAGATCGAAGGCCAGGGTACAATGAGCAGTTCTTC	CASSIDRRPGYNEQFF	NA	TRBJ2-1	TRBV19	few
TGTGCCATCAGTTTGGACAGGGGCTCCTACAATGAGCAGTTCTTC	CAISLDRGSYNEQFF	TRBD1	TRBJ2-1	TRBV10-3	NA
TGCGCCAGCAGCTTGGCCATCGGACAGGGGTCCTACGAGCAGTACTTC	CASSLAIGQGSYEQYF	TRBD1	TRBJ2-7	TRBV5-1	few
TGCGCCAGCCGGACAGGACTGGAGGGAAGATATGGCTACACCTTC	CASRTGLEGRYGYTF	TRBD1	TRBJ1-2	TRBV5-1	NA
TGTGCCAGCAGTGATGTCCGGGAGAACTCCTACGAGCAGTACTTC	CASSDVRENSYEQYF	NA	TRBJ2-7	TRBV6-1	NA
TGTGCCAGCAGTGAAAGGGCAGGGGGGTTTGGGGGCAATGAGCAGTTCTTC	CASSERAGGFGGNEQFF	NA	TRBJ2-1	TRBV6-1	NA
TGTGCCAGCAGCCCGCGGGGTAGCGGGATCGGAAATGAGCAGTTCTTC	CASSPRGSGIGNEQFF	TRBD2	TRBJ2-1	TRBV4-2	NA
TGTGCCAGTAGTCAGCGGGGGGACTATTACACAGATACGCAGTATTTT	CASSQRGDYYTDTQYF	TRBD2	TRBJ2-3	TRBV19	NA